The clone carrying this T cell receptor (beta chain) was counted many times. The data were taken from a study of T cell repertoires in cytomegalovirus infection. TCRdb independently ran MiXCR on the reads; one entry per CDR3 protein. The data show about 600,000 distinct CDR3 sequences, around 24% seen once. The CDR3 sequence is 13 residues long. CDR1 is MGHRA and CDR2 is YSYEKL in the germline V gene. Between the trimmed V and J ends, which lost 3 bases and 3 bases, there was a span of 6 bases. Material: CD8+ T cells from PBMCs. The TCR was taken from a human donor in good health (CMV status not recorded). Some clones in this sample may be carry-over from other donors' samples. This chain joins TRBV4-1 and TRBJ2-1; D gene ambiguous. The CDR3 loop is CASSHPSYNEQFF. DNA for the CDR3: TGCGCCAGCAGCCACCCCAGCTACAATGAGCAGTTCTTC.